A selection of T cell receptor beta chains follows, all from one sample in a study of T cells after yellow fever vaccination. TCRdb re-analysed the 5' RACE reads in MiXCR, keeping a single row per CDR3 protein. The table lists a few hundred thousand distinct CDR3 sequences, about a sixth of them singletons. Sequencing was performed on PBMCs, taken roughly 5 days after the first yellow fever vaccination. The receptors were gathered from a man aged 18 to 30 who received the YFV17D yellow fever vaccine. The CDR3 runs from the conserved cysteine through the conserved F or W. D genes are given only for firm matches. Rows may omit the clone size; those that give it use once, few, many or a size class.

v_gene: TRBV6-1
j_gene: TRBJ2-5
abundance: .
d_gene: TRBD2
CDR3aa: CASSDWGGQETQYF
CDR3nt: TGTGCCAGCAGTGATTGGGGGGGACAAGAGACCCAGTACTTC

v_gene: TRBV7-3
j_gene: TRBJ2-1
abundance: .
d_gene: .
CDR3aa: CASSSTSFRGHNEQFF
CDR3nt: TGTGCCAGCAGCTCAACTTCTTTCCGGGGCCACAATGAGCAGTTCTTC

v_gene: TRBV4-2
j_gene: TRBJ2-2
abundance: .
d_gene: TRBD2
CDR3aa: CASSHGSGGDTGELFF
CDR3nt: TGTGCCAGCAGCCATGGGTCGGGGGGGGACACCGGGGAGCTGTTTTTT

v_gene: TRBV2
j_gene: TRBJ1-4
abundance: few
d_gene: .
CDR3aa: CASSEGRVATNEKLFF
CDR3nt: TGTGCCAGCAGTGAAGGCAGGGTAGCGACTAATGAAAAACTGTTTTTT

v_gene: TRBV5-1
j_gene: TRBJ1-5
abundance: few
d_gene: .
CDR3aa: CASSLNGASNQPQHF
CDR3nt: TGCGCCAGCAGCTTGAACGGGGCCAGCAATCAGCCCCAGCATTTT

v_gene: TRBV4-3
j_gene: TRBJ2-3
abundance: once
d_gene: TRBD2
CDR3aa: CASSHGLAGGLSTDTQYF
CDR3nt: TGCGCCAGCAGTCACGGACTAGCGGGGGGATTGAGCACAGATACGCAGTATTTT

v_gene: TRBV4-2
j_gene: TRBJ1-2
abundance: few
d_gene: TRBD1
CDR3aa: CASSRSTGENYGYTF
CDR3nt: TGTGCCAGCAGCCGATCGACAGGGGAGAACTATGGCTACACCTTC

v_gene: TRBV6-5
j_gene: TRBJ2-7
abundance: .
d_gene: TRBD1
CDR3aa: CASRKPRDRVIYEQYF
CDR3nt: TGTGCCAGCAGAAAGCCCCGGGACAGAGTTATATACGAGCAGTACTTC

v_gene: TRBV4-3
j_gene: TRBJ2-2
abundance: .
d_gene: .
CDR3aa: CASSRGPGADTGELFF
CDR3nt: TGCGCCAGCAGCAGGGGTCCAGGGGCGGACACCGGGGAGCTGTTTTTT

v_gene: TRBV6-5
j_gene: TRBJ1-2
abundance: few
d_gene: .
CDR3aa: CASSLGRGGADGYTF
CDR3nt: TGTGCCAGCAGTTTAGGCCGGGGAGGGGCGGATGGCTACACCTTC

v_gene: TRBV20-1
j_gene: TRBJ1-1
abundance: few
d_gene: .
CDR3aa: CSANGVTNTEAFF
CDR3nt: TGCAGTGCCAACGGGGTAACGAACACTGAAGCTTTCTTT

v_gene: TRBV25-1
j_gene: TRBJ2-4
abundance: .
d_gene: TRBD1
CDR3aa: CASSEGTALNIQYF
CDR3nt: TGTGCCAGCAGTGAAGGGACAGCTCTAAACATTCAGTACTTC

v_gene: TRBV7-3
j_gene: TRBJ2-5
abundance: many
d_gene: .
CDR3aa: CASSPGRGQETQYF
CDR3nt: TGTGCCAGCAGCCCCGGAAGGGGGCAAGAGACCCAGTACTTC

v_gene: TRBV5-5
j_gene: TRBJ2-1
abundance: .
d_gene: .
CDR3aa: CASSLSPAYNEQFF
CDR3nt: TGTGCCAGCAGCTTGTCCCCAGCCTACAATGAGCAGTTCTTC

v_gene: TRBV11-2
j_gene: TRBJ2-4
abundance: few
d_gene: TRBD2
CDR3aa: CASSLREGLAKNIQYF
CDR3nt: TGTGCCAGCAGCTTAAGGGAGGGGCTAGCCAAAAACATTCAGTACTTC

v_gene: TRBV20-1
j_gene: TRBJ1-2
abundance: .
d_gene: .
CDR3aa: CSARLRGGRGYTF
CDR3nt: TGCAGTGCTAGACTACGCGGAGGTCGTGGCTACACCTTC

v_gene: TRBV9
j_gene: TRBJ2-2
abundance: .
d_gene: .
CDR3aa: CARYTVAGELFF
CDR3nt: TGTGCCAGGTATACGGTGGCTGGGGAGCTGTTTTTT

v_gene: TRBV6-1
j_gene: TRBJ1-5
abundance: many
d_gene: TRBD1
CDR3aa: CASRRTGDNQPQHF
CDR3nt: TGTGCCAGCAGGAGGACAGGGGACAATCAGCCCCAGCATTTT

v_gene: TRBV12-3/TRBV12-4
j_gene: TRBJ2-3
abundance: .
d_gene: TRBD2
CDR3aa: CASSPSGGAPTQYF
CDR3nt: TGTGCCAGCAGTCCTAGCGGGGGGGCCCCTACGCAGTATTTT

v_gene: TRBV7-2
j_gene: TRBJ2-7
abundance: .
d_gene: TRBD2
CDR3aa: CASGQGTSLTYEQYF
CDR3nt: TGTGCCAGCGGTCAGGGGACTAGCCTGACCTACGAGCAGTACTTC

v_gene: TRBV11-1
j_gene: TRBJ2-3
abundance: .
d_gene: .
CDR3aa: CASTYPGLFFSSTDTQYF
CDR3nt: TGTGCCAGCACCTACCCGGGACTTTTTTTCTCTAGCACAGATACGCAGTATTTT

v_gene: TRBV7-8
j_gene: TRBJ1-1
abundance: few
d_gene: .
CDR3aa: CASSLAGGAQTEAFF
CDR3nt: TGTGCCAGCAGCCTCGCGGGGGGGGCCCAGACTGAAGCTTTCTTT

v_gene: TRBV7-2
j_gene: TRBJ1-1
abundance: few
d_gene: .
CDR3aa: CASSLLRANTEAFF
CDR3nt: TGTGCCAGCAGCTTATTACGGGCGAACACTGAAGCTTTCTTT

v_gene: TRBV14
j_gene: TRBJ2-1
abundance: .
d_gene: TRBD2
CDR3aa: CASSGVTSGGNNEQFF
CDR3nt: TGTGCCAGCAGCGGGGTAACTAGCGGGGGAAACAATGAGCAGTTCTTC

v_gene: TRBV6-1
j_gene: TRBJ1-6
abundance: few
d_gene: TRBD1
CDR3aa: CASRGRAGGPSPLHF
CDR3nt: TGTGCCAGCCGGGGGAGGGCAGGGGGCCCTTCACCCCTCCACTTT

v_gene: TRBV7-8
j_gene: TRBJ1-5
abundance: few
d_gene: .
CDR3aa: CASSYKAQPQHF
CDR3nt: TGTGCCAGCAGCTACAAGGCTCAGCCCCAGCATTTT

v_gene: TRBV19
j_gene: TRBJ1-1
abundance: few
d_gene: .
CDR3aa: CASTIRGDTEAFF
CDR3nt: TGTGCCAGTACCATACGGGGAGACACTGAAGCTTTCTTT

v_gene: TRBV5-1
j_gene: TRBJ2-5
abundance: many
d_gene: .
CDR3aa: CASSLNRETQYF
CDR3nt: TGCGCCAGCAGCTTGAACAGGGAGACCCAGTACTTC

v_gene: TRBV4-2
j_gene: TRBJ2-7
abundance: few
d_gene: .
CDR3aa: CASSRPGGPYEQYF
CDR3nt: TGTGCCAGCAGCCGCCCCGGTGGGCCCTACGAGCAGTACTTC

v_gene: TRBV6-1
j_gene: TRBJ2-3
abundance: .
d_gene: .
CDR3aa: CASSQARALSSSTDTQYF
CDR3nt: TGTGCCAGCAGTCAAGCCCGGGCGCTTTCCTCTAGCACAGATACGCAGTATTTT

v_gene: TRBV11-2
j_gene: TRBJ2-2
abundance: .
d_gene: .
CDR3aa: CASSGGLIGAGELFF
CDR3nt: TGTGCCAGCAGCGGGGGGCTGATTGGCGCCGGGGAGCTGTTTTTT

v_gene: TRBV10-3
j_gene: TRBJ1-1
abundance: .
d_gene: .
CDR3aa: CAISEEGNTEAFF
CDR3nt: TGTGCCATCAGTGAGGAGGGGAACACTGAAGCTTTCTTT

v_gene: TRBV12-3/TRBV12-4
j_gene: TRBJ2-1
abundance: few
d_gene: TRBD1
CDR3aa: CASTTGTGNNEQFF
CDR3nt: TGTGCCAGCACCACCGGGACAGGGAACAATGAGCAGTTCTTC

v_gene: TRBV7-9
j_gene: TRBJ2-3
abundance: .
d_gene: TRBD2
CDR3aa: CASSISGGYVDTQYF
CDR3nt: TGTGCCAGCAGCATCAGCGGGGGGTACGTAGATACGCAGTATTTT

v_gene: TRBV5-1
j_gene: TRBJ2-5
abundance: .
d_gene: TRBD2
CDR3aa: CASSELAGAGETQYF
CDR3nt: TGCGCCAGCAGCGAACTAGCGGGGGCTGGGGAGACCCAGTACTTC

v_gene: TRBV7-2
j_gene: TRBJ2-6
abundance: few
d_gene: .
CDR3aa: CASTPAGANVLTF
CDR3nt: TGTGCCAGCACTCCCGCTGGGGCCAACGTCCTGACTTTC

v_gene: TRBV5-1
j_gene: TRBJ2-6
abundance: .
d_gene: .
CDR3aa: CASGPQGTGANVLTF
CDR3nt: TGCGCCAGCGGGCCTCAGGGGACTGGGGCCAACGTCCTGACTTTC

v_gene: TRBV7-9
j_gene: TRBJ2-1
abundance: .
d_gene: .
CDR3aa: CASGVSTGSSYNEQFF
CDR3nt: TGTGCCAGCGGCGTTAGTACAGGGAGCTCCTACAATGAGCAGTTCTTC

v_gene: TRBV5-5
j_gene: TRBJ1-1
abundance: many
d_gene: .
CDR3aa: CASSLRGGDTEAFF
CDR3nt: TGTGCCAGCAGCCTCAGGGGCGGTGACACTGAAGCTTTCTTT

v_gene: TRBV5-4
j_gene: TRBJ1-2
abundance: .
d_gene: .
CDR3aa: CASSLGTDLYGYTF
CDR3nt: TGTGCCAGCAGCTTGGGGACAGATCTTTATGGCTACACCTTC